The subject of this entry is one T cell receptor beta chain. Its cognate antigen is unknown. CDR1 is LNHDA, CDR2 SQIVND, per germline (reference sequence). The CDR3 sequence is 14 residues long. V lost 5 bases and J 2 bases, leaving 13 bases between the germline ends. Peripheral blood came from all dose cohorts at three timepoints. The entry originates in a study of OX40 agonist ivuxolimab in advanced cancers. Study-wide points: What antigens the expanded peripheral T cells recognized was never established. Part of the nonresponder group also had normalized T-cell clonal expansion that was low.

The repertoire was sequenced with immunoSEQ multiplex PCR; TCRdb's copy has only in-frame clones and lacks some. The top ten hold around 2.4% of the sample, which has roughly 73,000 clones, 89% seen once. This TCR came from an adult with an advanced solid tumor such as melanoma, head and neck, liver or kidney cancer. The chain has TRBV19 and TRBJ2-7; D could derive from TRBD1 or TRBD2 (5 bases each). The starting material was CD4+ or CD8+ T cells sorted from blood, obtained in a trial of the OX40 agonist ivuxolimab. In DNA form, the CDR3 reads TGTGCCAGTAGTCTCCGGGACGGAGCCTACGAGCAGTACTTC. The encoded protein is CASSLRDGAYEQYF.